The T cell receptor beta chain under discussion was sequenced for a study of shared clonotypes between healthy human individuals. J lost 0 bases, V lost 5 bases, and 5 bases had no gene match. The CDR3 spans 17 residues. The germline gives CDR1 MNHEY, CDR2 SMNVEV (reference sequence). Sequencing was performed with immunoSEQ multiplex PCR; in TCRdb, only in-frame clones are kept and a portion is missing. The sample has about 1 million clones, approximately 68% seen once. This clonotype was sampled from a man younger than 30 in good health. Specimen: memory CD4+ T cells sorted from blood. This sample's subset: CD45RA-negative fraction. The chain links TRBV27 to TRBJ2-6; 9 positions agree with TRBD1. In DNA form, the CDR3 reads TGTGCCAGCAGTAGGGACAGGGACCCCTCTGGGGCCAACGTCCTGACTTTC. Translated: CASSRDRDPSGANVLTF.